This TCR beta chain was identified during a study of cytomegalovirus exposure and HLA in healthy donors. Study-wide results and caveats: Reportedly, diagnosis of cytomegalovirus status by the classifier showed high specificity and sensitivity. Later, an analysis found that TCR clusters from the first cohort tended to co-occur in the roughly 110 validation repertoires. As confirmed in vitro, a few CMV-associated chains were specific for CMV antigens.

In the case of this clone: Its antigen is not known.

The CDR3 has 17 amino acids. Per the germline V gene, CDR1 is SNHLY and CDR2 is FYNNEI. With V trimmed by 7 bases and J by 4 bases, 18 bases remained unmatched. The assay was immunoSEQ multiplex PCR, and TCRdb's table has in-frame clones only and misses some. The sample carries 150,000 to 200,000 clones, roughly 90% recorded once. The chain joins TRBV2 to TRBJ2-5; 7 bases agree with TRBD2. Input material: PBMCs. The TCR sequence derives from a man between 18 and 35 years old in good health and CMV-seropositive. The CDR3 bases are TGTGCCAGCAAGGTTTGGGAGGGCGGCACGCGGGGAGAGACCCAGTACTTC. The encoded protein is CASKVWEGGTRGETQYF.